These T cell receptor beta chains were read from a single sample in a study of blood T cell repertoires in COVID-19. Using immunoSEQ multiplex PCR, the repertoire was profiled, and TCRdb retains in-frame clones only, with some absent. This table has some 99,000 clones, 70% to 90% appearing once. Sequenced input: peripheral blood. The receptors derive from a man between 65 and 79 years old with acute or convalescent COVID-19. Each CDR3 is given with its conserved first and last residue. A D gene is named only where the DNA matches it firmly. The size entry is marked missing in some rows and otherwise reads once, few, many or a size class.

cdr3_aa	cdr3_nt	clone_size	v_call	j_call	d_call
CASSEGTANNEKLFF	TGTGCCAGCAGTGAAGGGACAGCGAATAATGAAAAACTGTTTTTT	NA	TRBV6-1	TRBJ1-4	NA
CASSQSGTGGNTIYF	TGTGCCAGCAGCCAATCGGGGACAGGCGGAAACACCATATATTTT	NA	TRBV3-1/TRBV3-2	TRBJ1-3	TRBD1
CASSPRQGNSPLHF	TGTGCCAGCAGTCCCCGGCAGGGTAATTCACCCCTCCACTTT	NA	TRBV6-6	TRBJ1-6	NA
CASSPLSGSANTEAFF	TGTGCCAGCTCACCACTTTCCGGGTCGGCGAACACTGAAGCTTTCTTT	NA	TRBV18	TRBJ1-1	NA
CASSRPYGETQYF	TGTGCCAGCAGCCGACCCTACGGAGAGACCCAGTACTTC	once	TRBV7-8	TRBJ2-5	NA
CASSLADSYEQYF	TGTGCCAGCAGCTTAGCGGACAGCTACGAGCAGTACTTC	few	TRBV7-9	TRBJ2-7	NA
CASSVLGHSYEQYF	TGTGCCAGCAGCGTATTGGGACACTCCTACGAGCAGTACTTC	NA	TRBV9	TRBJ2-7	NA
CASSTRQIEAFF	TGTGCCAGCAGCACGCGACAGATTGAAGCTTTCTTT	NA	TRBV7-9	TRBJ1-1	NA
CASSPLAGGPGYETQYF	TGTGCCAGCAGTCCTCTAGCGGGGGGGCCGGGGTATGAGACCCAGTACTTC	NA	TRBV6-6	TRBJ2-5	TRBD2
CASSVDVASNYGYTF	TGTGCCAGCAGCGTAGATGTAGCGAGTAACTATGGCTACACCTTC	NA	TRBV9	TRBJ1-2	NA
CASSPSGGAWETQYF	TGTGCCAGCAGCCCTAGCGGGGGGGCCTGGGAGACCCAGTACTTC	NA	TRBV7-2	TRBJ2-5	TRBD2
CASSLAGDIGNQPQHF	TGTGCCAGCAGTTTGGCAGGGGATATCGGCAATCAGCCCCAGCATTTT	NA	TRBV28	TRBJ1-5	NA
CASSPPVPRDTQYF	TGTGCCAGCTCACCTCCGGTTCCGAGAGATACGCAGTATTTT	NA	TRBV18	TRBJ2-3	NA
CASSSWGQGRETQYF	TGTGCCAGCAGTTCTTGGGGACAGGGTAGGGAGACCCAGTACTTC	NA	TRBV6-5	TRBJ2-5	TRBD1
CASSRTGTGDLKTQYF	TGTGCCAGCAGCCGTACTGGGACAGGGGACTTGAAGACCCAGTACTTC	NA	TRBV11-2	TRBJ2-5	TRBD1
CAAKQGISGNTIYF	TGTGCCGCCAAACAGGGGATCTCTGGAAACACCATATATTTT	NA	TRBV6-5	TRBJ1-3	TRBD1
CASSIIRGGQETQYF	TGCGCCAGCAGCATCATCCGCGGGGGGCAAGAGACCCAGTACTTC	NA	TRBV5-1	TRBJ2-5	TRBD2
CASRSGQGNSPLHF	TGTGCCAGCAGGTCGGGACAGGGGAATTCACCCCTCCACTTT	NA	TRBV28	TRBJ1-6	TRBD1
CASSLGGQGGTEAFF	TGTGCCAGCAGCTTGGGGGGACAGGGGGGCACTGAAGCTTTCTTT	NA	TRBV5-4	TRBJ1-1	TRBD1
CASSLGGQGNSPLHF	TGTGCCAGCAGTTTGGGGGGACAGGGAAATTCACCCCTCCACTTT	NA	TRBV6-5	TRBJ1-6	TRBD1
CASSLGDRQGYDNQPQHF	TGTGCCAGCAGTTTGGGGGATCGACAGGGGTATGACAATCAGCCCCAGCATTTT	NA	TRBV28	TRBJ1-5	TRBD1
CAISGSRGVEQYF	TGTGCCATCAGTGGAAGCCGGGGGGTCGAGCAGTACTTC	NA	TRBV10-3	TRBJ2-7	TRBD2
CASSLGGGNTGELFF	TGCGCCAGCAGCTTGGGCGGCGGCAACACCGGGGAGCTGTTTTTT	NA	TRBV5-1	TRBJ2-2	NA
CASSLGLAGGSSTDTQYF	TGCGCCAGCAGCCTGGGACTAGCGGGGGGGTCTAGCACAGATACGCAGTATTTT	NA	TRBV5-1	TRBJ2-3	TRBD2
CASRSNRRFYEQYF	TGTGCCAGCAGGTCTAACAGGAGATTCTACGAGCAGTACTTC	NA	TRBV6-5	TRBJ2-7	NA
CASSPRLDHTQYF	TGTGCCAGCAGCCCCAGACTAGACCATACGCAGTATTTT	NA	TRBV9	TRBJ2-3	NA
CASGFQGGMNTEAFF	TGCGCCAGCGGCTTCCAGGGCGGCATGAACACTGAAGCTTTCTTT	few	TRBV5-1	TRBJ1-1	NA
CASSDRGQGGLFF	TGTGCCAGCAGCGATAGGGGCCAGGGAGGGCTGTTTTTT	few	TRBV3-1/TRBV3-2	TRBJ2-2	NA
CASSYDRGSYTF	TGTGCCAGCAGTTATGACAGGGGTAGCTACACCTTC	NA	TRBV6-6	TRBJ1-2	TRBD1
CSVERGSYTQYF	TGCAGCGTTGAAAGAGGGAGCTATACGCAGTATTTT	NA	TRBV29-1	TRBJ2-3	NA
CASSPTGYTEAFF	TGTGCCAGCAGTCCCACAGGGTACACTGAAGCTTTCTTT	NA	TRBV2	TRBJ1-1	NA
CASSYLRTGQETQYF	TGTGCCAGCAGTTATTTACGGACAGGACAAGAGACCCAGTACTTC	NA	TRBV6-5	TRBJ2-5	TRBD1
CASNPGLDTEAFF	TGCGCCAGCAACCCAGGGCTAGACACTGAAGCTTTCTTT	few	TRBV5-1	TRBJ1-1	NA
CASSQTVSRRELFF	TGTGCCAGTAGTCAGACAGTCTCGAGAAGGGAGCTGTTTTTT	NA	TRBV19	TRBJ2-2	NA
CASSNPTENTGELFF	TGTGCCAGCAGCAATCCGACAGAGAACACCGGGGAGCTGTTTTTT	NA	TRBV7-8	TRBJ2-2	NA
CASSLVTGEVGTDTQYF	TGCGCCAGCAGCTTGGTGACAGGGGAGGTAGGCACAGATACGCAGTATTTT	NA	TRBV5-1	TRBJ2-3	TRBD1
CASSLATGELFF	TGTGCCAGCAGTTTGGCCACCGGGGAGCTGTTTTTT	once	TRBV6-5	TRBJ2-2	NA
CASSLKNSGPEAFF	TGCGCCAGCAGCTTAAAAAACAGCGGCCCCGAAGCTTTCTTT	NA	TRBV5-1	TRBJ1-1	NA
CASSLEGRVETQYF	TGTGCCAGCAGCTTGGAGGGACGAGTGGAGACCCAGTACTTC	NA	TRBV7-2	TRBJ2-5	NA
CAISDGVGYNEQFF	TGTGCCATCAGTGACGGGGTTGGCTACAATGAGCAGTTCTTC	few	TRBV10-3	TRBJ2-1	NA
CASSHPGLADREQFF	TGTGCCAGCAGCCACCCGGGACTAGCGGACCGAGAGCAGTTCTTC	NA	TRBV7-9	TRBJ2-1	TRBD2
CASSLAPDRAGRNTIYF	TGCGCCAGCAGCCTCGCCCCGGACAGGGCAGGGAGAAACACCATATATTTT	NA	TRBV4-1	TRBJ1-3	TRBD1
CASSAIAKTSTDTQYF	TGTGCCAGCAGCGCGATCGCCAAGACTAGCACAGATACGCAGTATTTT	once	TRBV9	TRBJ2-3	NA
CASSLSPAGGLNTQYF	TGTGCCAGCAGCTTGTCCCCAGCGGGGGGGTTAAATACGCAGTATTTT	NA	TRBV11-2	TRBJ2-3	TRBD2
CASSQEPQGGYTF	TGTGCCAGCAGCCAAGAACCCCAGGGCGGCTACACCTTC	NA	TRBV3-1/TRBV3-2	TRBJ1-2	NA
CASSELANEKLFF	TGTGCCAGCAGTGAACTAGCTAATGAAAAACTGTTTTTT	NA	TRBV2	TRBJ1-4	NA